These 22 T cell receptor beta chains came from one sample sequenced in a study of response to subunit inactivated influenza vaccine. TCRdb used MiXCR to reprocess the RT-PCR reads, holding one entry per CDR3 protein. The data show 530,000 or so distinct CDR3 sequences, around 25% seen once. The sequenced sample was CD4+ T cells sorted from PBMCs, obtained around 5 days after vaccination. The receptors shown here come from a man aged 45-65 years who received an inactivated influenza vaccine.

This clonotype was seen only a few times. The V call is TRBV4-3, the J call TRBJ1-3, with a tentative D call TRBD1 (6 bases). Trimming cost V 0 bases and J 3 bases, with 12 bases left between them. Germline V gives CDR1 LGHNA, CDR2 YSLEER. The CDR3 length is 16 residues. The chain's CDR3 is CASSQDSGADGNTIYF. For the CDR3, the DNA is TGCGCCAGCAGCCAAGACTCAGGGGCGGATGGAAACACCATATATTTT.

CDR3 amino acids: CASSPRQANNEQFF. The CDR3 bases are TGTGCCAGCAGTCCGCGACAGGCTAACAATGAGCAGTTCTTC. The V and J genes are TRBV27 and TRBJ2-1; D perhaps matches TRBD1 (6 bases). This CDR3 comprises 14 residues. The ends were cut back, 5 bases at V and 5 bases at J, with 13 bases in the middle. Looked up from germline, CDR1 is MNHEY and CDR2 is SMNVEV (reference sequence).

This clonotype turned up a few times. The chain recombines TRBV6-5 with TRBJ1-2, with a weak D call TRBD1 (5 bases). Germline CDR1 is MNHEY and CDR2 is SVGAGI. This CDR3 comprises 10 residues. The CDR3: CATRDYGYTF. The CDR3 DNA is TGTGCAACCAGGGACTATGGCTACACCTTC.

This sequence joins TRBV12-3 or TRBV12-4 and TRBJ1-5; D not resolved. The CDR3 spans 13 residues. V lost 3 bases to trimming and J lost 0 bases, with 3 bases between them. CDR3 bases: TGTGCCAGCAGTTTGCTTAGCAATCAGCCCCAGCATTTT. Its translation: CASSLLSNQPQHF.

This rearrangement joins TRBV19 to TRBJ2-2; D not certain. The CDR3 runs to 15 residues. In germline, CDR1 is LNHDA, CDR2 SQIVND (reference sequence). V dropped 11 bases and J dropped 4 bases, with 20 bases sitting between them. The CDR3 region has the DNA TGTGCCTCTTACCAATCCCCTACCGCCACCGGGGAGCTGTTTTTT. Translating it yields CASYQSPTATGELFF. The variable domain in full, completed from reference TRBV19 and TRBJ2-2, reads DGGITQSPKYLFRKEGQNVTLSCEQNLNHDAMYWYRQDPGQGLRLIYYSQIVNDFQKGDIAEGYSVSREKKESFPLTVTSAQKNPTAFYLCASYQSPTATGELFFGEGSRLTVL.

The chain carries TRBV9 and TRBJ2-5; D is uncertain. Germline values: CDR1 SGDLS, CDR2 YYNGEE. V lost 2 bases and J 4 bases, leaving 12 bases between the germline ends. The length of the CDR3 is 14 residues. The CDR3 protein is CASSVSGLSETQYF. DNA for the CDR3: TGTGCCAGCAGCGTCTCCGGATTGTCAGAGACCCAGTACTTC.

The chain is built from TRBV5-1 and TRBJ2-2; 12 nucleotides align to TRBD2. V was pared by 5 bases and J by 4 bases, with 9 bases of the junction left unmatched. Germline-derived CDR1 and CDR2 are SGHRS and YFSETQ. The CDR3 consists of 17 residues. CDR3 region: CASSPTSGSPGTGELFF. In nucleotides, the CDR3 is TGCGCCAGCAGTCCGACTAGCGGGAGCCCCGGCACCGGGGAGCTGTTTTTT.

V gene TRBV5-1 combines with J gene TRBJ2-7, with 7 bases that match TRBD1. In germline, CDR1 is SGHRS, CDR2 YFSETQ. Germline trimming cut 2 bases from V and 2 bases from J; bases unmatched to any gene: 10. The CDR3 loop spans 16 amino acids. This CDR3 reads CASSFIRSTGTYEQYF. The CDR3 DNA follows: TGCGCCAGCAGCTTCATTAGATCGACAGGGACCTACGAGCAGTACTTC.

Notes on this clonotype: Compared with germline, one end of the junction differs, possibly owing to a read error. This chain uses TRBV7-2 with TRBJ2-5; D unclear. Germline values: CDR1 SGHTA, CDR2 FQGNSA. The length of the CDR3 is 14 residues. CDR3 in amino acids: CASSPPGLGSTHYF. In DNA, the CDR3 is TGTGCCAGCAGCCCCCCCGGGCTCGGTTCGACCCACTACTTC. Based on the CDR3 plus reference TRBV7-2 and TRBJ2-5, the full variable domain is GAGVSQSPSNKVTEKGKDVELRCDPISGHTALYWYRQSLGQGLEFLIYFQGNSAPDKSGLPSDRFSAERTGGSVSTLTIQRTQQEDSAVYLCASSPPGLGSTHYFGPGTRLLVL.

This rearrangement joins TRBV20-1 to TRBJ1-1; TRBD1 aligns across 11 bases. This CDR3 contains 17 residues. The V gene's germline CDR1 is DFQATT and CDR2 SNEGSKA (reference sequence). Losses at the gene ends were 3 bases for V and 4 bases for J; bases not matched to a gene: 13. CDR3 sequence: CSARPGDRGLRGTEAFF. The DNA for the CDR3 is TGCAGTGCTAGGCCAGGGGACAGGGGGTTAAGAGGCACTGAAGCTTTCTTT.

The chain couples TRBV20-1 to TRBJ2-7; 9 positions agree with TRBD1. V dropped 3 bases and J dropped 7; count of bases not matched to a gene: 7. CDR1 and CDR2 (germline): DFQATT, SNEGSKA (reference sequence). This CDR3 is built from 13 residues. DNA of the CDR3: TGCAGTGCTAGTCGGGACAGGGTGGGAGAGCAGTACTTC. This translates into CSASRDRVGEQYF.

This clonotype was counted a few times. The chain links TRBV2 to TRBJ2-1, with TRBD2 matching over 13 bases. Germline V gene lookup returns CDR1 SNHLY and CDR2 FYNNEI. Trimming took 3 bases from V and 5 from J; bases not matched to a gene: 4. The CDR3 has 16 amino acids. As DNA, the CDR3 is TGTGCCAGCAGTGAGCCGACTAGCGGGGGGCACAATGAGCAGTTCTTC. As protein: CASSEPTSGGHNEQFF.

This sequence joins TRBV29-1 and TRBJ2-7; D might be TRBD1 (5 bases). Looked up from germline, CDR1 is SQVTM and CDR2 is ANQGSEA. This CDR3 is built from 11 residues. V was shortened by 7 bases and J by 5 bases, with 12 bases between the two germline ends. CDR3 sequence reads: CSGQGSNEQYF. CDR3 nucleotide sequence: TGCAGCGGGCAGGGATCGAACGAGCAGTACTTC.

This clonotype was observed a few times. The CDR3 DNA reads TGCGCCAGCAGCCAAGACCTAGTTACTTACAATGAGCAGTTCTTC. Protein product: CASSQDLVTYNEQFF. The chain links TRBV4-1 to TRBJ2-1, with unresolved D. The V and J ends lost 0 bases and 4 bases respectively, with 10 bases between them. Germline V gives CDR1 MGHRA, CDR2 YSYEKL. The CDR3 is made up of 15 amino acids.

The table lists this clonotype with a count of one. The chain recombines TRBV12-3 or TRBV12-4 with TRBJ2-2; 8 bases match TRBD2. Trimming removed 7 bases from V and 13 bases from J; junction bases left unmatched: 17. This CDR3 has 15 amino acids. The chain's CDR3 is CASTSGLATTVGLFF. The CDR3 coding sequence is TGTGCCAGCACCAGCGGACTAGCTACGACCGTGGGGCTGTTTTTT.

The V call is TRBV28, the J call TRBJ2-6, with 7 nucleotides matching TRBD2. The CDR3 runs to 14 residues. The J segment lost 4 bases and the V segment lost 8 bases, leaving 5 bases of the junction unmatched. Germline CDR1 reads MDHEN; CDR2 reads SYDVKM. In DNA form, the CDR3 reads TGTGCCAGCTCCAGCGGGGTAGGGGCCAACGTCCTGACTTTC. It is translated as CASSSGVGANVLTF.

This chain uses TRBV10-3 with TRBJ2-2, with D possibly TRBD1 on 6 matching bases. V gave up 7 bases and J gave up 8 bases, with 11 bases separating them. CDR3 length: 12 residues. Germline CDR1 ENHRY, CDR2 SYGVKD. DNA of the CDR3: TGTGCCATCATGGACAGTACGGGGGAGCTGTTTTTT. This translates into CAIMDSTGELFF.

This clonotype was counted only a few times. This chain connects TRBV4-2 to TRBJ2-7, with D possibly matching TRBD2 (5 bases). The germline V gene has CDR1 LGHNA and CDR2 YNFKEQ. The CDR3 runs to 17 residues. Trimming removed 0 bases at V and 1 base at J, with 16 bases between. The CDR3 coding sequence is TGTGCCAGCAGCCAAGATAGCGATTGGGTCGGGTCCTACGAGCAGTACTTC. Its translation is CASSQDSDWVGSYEQYF.

The chain uses TRBV12-3 or TRBV12-4 and TRBJ2-1; D possibly corresponds to TRBD1 (6 bases). This CDR3 is 15 amino acids long. V lost 6 bases to trimming and J lost 6 bases, with 18 bases between them. The CDR3 DNA reads as TGTGCCAGCAGCCCAAAGGCAGGGGTATTCAATGAGCAGTTCTTC. Amino acids: CASSPKAGVFNEQFF.

The chain joins TRBV12-3 or TRBV12-4 to TRBJ2-1; D remains ambiguous. V lost 7 bases, J lost 4 bases, and 20 bases lay in between. The CDR3 has 16 amino acids. The CDR3 DNA is TGTGCCAGCAACACACCTTTTTTCTCTTCTTACAATGAGCAGTTCTTC. Protein sequence: CASNTPFFSSYNEQFF.

This clonotype was counted a few times. This CDR3 reads CATHRVLLGEQYF. The CDR3 DNA is TGTGCCACCCACCGGGTATTACTGGGAGAGCAGTACTTC. The chain recombines TRBV28 with TRBJ2-7; D gene uncertain. Deletions cut 10 bases from V and 7 bases from J, with 20 bases between. This CDR3 is built from 13 residues. Germline lookup yields CDR1 MDHEN and CDR2 SYDVKM.

This clonotype appeared many times. This chain uses TRBV4-2 with TRBJ2-2; D assignment may be TRBD1 or TRBD2 (5 bases each). V lost 0 bases, J lost 6 bases, and 8 bases lay in between. The germline CDR1 and CDR2 sequences are LGHNA and YNFKEQ. The length of the CDR3 is 14 residues. The CDR3 coding sequence is TGTGCCAGCAGCCAAGAATTGGGGGCCGGGGAGCTGTTTTTT. It codes for CASSQELGAGELFF.